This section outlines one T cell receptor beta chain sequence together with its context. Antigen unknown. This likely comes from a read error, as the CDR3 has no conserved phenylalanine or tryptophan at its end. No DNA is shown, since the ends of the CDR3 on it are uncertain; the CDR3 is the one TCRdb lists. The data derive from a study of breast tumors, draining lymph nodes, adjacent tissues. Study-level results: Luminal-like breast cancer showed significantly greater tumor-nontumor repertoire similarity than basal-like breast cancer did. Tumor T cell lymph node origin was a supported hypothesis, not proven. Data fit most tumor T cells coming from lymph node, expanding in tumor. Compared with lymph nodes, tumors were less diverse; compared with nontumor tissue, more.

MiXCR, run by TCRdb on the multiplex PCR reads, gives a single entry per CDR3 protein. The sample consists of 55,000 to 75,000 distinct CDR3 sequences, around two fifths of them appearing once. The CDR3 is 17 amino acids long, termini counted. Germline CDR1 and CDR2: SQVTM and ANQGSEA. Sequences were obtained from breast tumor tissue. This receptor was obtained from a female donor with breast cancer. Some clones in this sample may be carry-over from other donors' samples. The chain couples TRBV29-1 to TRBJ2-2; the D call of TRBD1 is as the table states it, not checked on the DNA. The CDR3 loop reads CSVEKSTWGQNTGELRI.